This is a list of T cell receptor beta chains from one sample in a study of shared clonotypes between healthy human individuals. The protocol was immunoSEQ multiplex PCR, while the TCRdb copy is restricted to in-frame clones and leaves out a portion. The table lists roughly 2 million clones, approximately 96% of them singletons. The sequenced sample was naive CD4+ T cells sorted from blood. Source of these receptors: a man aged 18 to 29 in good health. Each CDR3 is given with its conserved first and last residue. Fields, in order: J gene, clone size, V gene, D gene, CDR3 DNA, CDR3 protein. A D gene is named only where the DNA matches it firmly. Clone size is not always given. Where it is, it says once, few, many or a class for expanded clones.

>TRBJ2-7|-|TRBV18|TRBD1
TGTGCCAGCTCACCGGGACAGGTAATCTCCTACGAGCAGTACTTC
CASSPGQVISYEQYF
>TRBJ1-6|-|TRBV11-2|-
TGTGCCAGCAGCTTAGTTGCAGGGAACGCCAATTCACCCCTCCACTTT
CASSLVAGNANSPLHF
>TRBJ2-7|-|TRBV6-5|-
TGTGCCAGCAGTTATCGAGGGGACTCCTACGAGCAGTACTTC
CASSYRGDSYEQYF
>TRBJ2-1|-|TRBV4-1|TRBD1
TGCGCCAGCAGCCAGACAGGGGTTAGGAATGAGCAGTTCTTC
CASSQTGVRNEQFF
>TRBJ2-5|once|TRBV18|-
TGTGCCAGCTCACCCTTACCTCGGGTGGAGACCCAGTACTTC
CASSPLPRVETQYF
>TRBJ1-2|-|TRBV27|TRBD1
TGTGCCAGCAGTTTTGACAGGGTTCGGGCTGGCTACACCTTC
CASSFDRVRAGYTF
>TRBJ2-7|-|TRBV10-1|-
TGCGCCAGCAGTGAAAAAGGCCCCCCGGGCGAGCAGTACTTC
CASSEKGPPGEQYF
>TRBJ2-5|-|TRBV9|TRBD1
TGTGCCAGCAGCGCTCCCCCCGGGACAGTCCAAGAGACCCAGTACTTC
CASSAPPGTVQETQYF
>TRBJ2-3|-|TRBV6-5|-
TGTGCCAGCAGTTACTCCAAGCGAGATACGCAGTATTTT
CASSYSKRDTQYF
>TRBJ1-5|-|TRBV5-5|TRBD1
TGTGCCAGCAGCCCCAGGGGGGATCAGCCCCAGCATTTT
CASSPRGDQPQHF
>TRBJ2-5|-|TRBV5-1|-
TGCGCCAGCAGGACCCAAGAGACCCAGTACTTC
CASRTQETQYF
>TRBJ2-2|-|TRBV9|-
TGTGCCAGCAGCGTAGACGGCTTGAACACCGGGGAGCTGTTTTTT
CASSVDGLNTGELFF
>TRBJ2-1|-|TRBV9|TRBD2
TGTGCCAGCAGCGTAGGACTAGCGGGAGTCGATGAGCAGTTCTTC
CASSVGLAGVDEQFF
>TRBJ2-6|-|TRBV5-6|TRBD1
TGTGCCAGCAGCTGGGACAGGGTTTCTGGGGCCAACGTCCTGACTTTC
CASSWDRVSGANVLTF
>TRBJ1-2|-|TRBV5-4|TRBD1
TGTGCCAGCAGCCGGGACAGTCGTTATGGCTACACCTTC
CASSRDSRYGYTF
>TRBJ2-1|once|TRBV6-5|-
TGTGCCAGCAGCCGTCAGTCCCCCTCTTCTAAAGAGCAGTTCTTC
CASSRQSPSSKEQFF
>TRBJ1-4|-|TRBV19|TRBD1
TGTGCCAGTAGTATAGGACAGGGGATCACTAATGAAAAACTGTTTTTT
CASSIGQGITNEKLFF
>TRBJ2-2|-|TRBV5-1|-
TGCGCCAGCAGCTTTTCCGGGCCAATGAACACCGGGGAGCTGTTTTTT
CASSFSGPMNTGELFF
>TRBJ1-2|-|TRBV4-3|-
TGCGCCAGCAGCCACACAGTTAACTATGGCTACACCTTC
CASSHTVNYGYTF
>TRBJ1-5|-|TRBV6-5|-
TGTGCCAGCAGTTACAGATCGGCAGTTAGCAATCAGCCCCAGCATTTT
CASSYRSAVSNQPQHF
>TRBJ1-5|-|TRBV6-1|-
TGTGCCAGCAGTGAACGGGGGCCCGGTCAGCCCCAGCATTTT
CASSERGPGQPQHF
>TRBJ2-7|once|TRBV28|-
TGTGCCAGCAGTTTAGGGCGACTCGCCTTGGAAGGCGAGCAGTACTTC
CASSLGRLALEGEQYF
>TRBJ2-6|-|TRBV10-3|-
TGTGCCATCAGTGGTAAAGGAGCCTTCTCTGGGGCCAACGTCCTGACTTTC
CAISGKGAFSGANVLTF
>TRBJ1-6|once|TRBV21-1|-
TGTGCCAGCAGCAATCGGGGGGGGGTTAATTCACCCCTCCACTTT
CASSNRGGVNSPLHF
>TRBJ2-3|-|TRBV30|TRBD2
TGTGCCTGGAGGACTAGCTCCACAGATACGCAGTATTTT
CAWRTSSTDTQYF
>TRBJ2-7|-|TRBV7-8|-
TGTGCCAGCAGCTTTAGAAGGGTCGGGACGGGGCTGGAAGAGCAGTACTTC
CASSFRRVGTGLEEQYF
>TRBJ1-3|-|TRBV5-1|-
TGCGCCAGCAGCGCTGCGGGATCTGGAAACACCATATATTTT
CASSAAGSGNTIYF
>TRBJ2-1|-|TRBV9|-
TGTGCCAGCAGCGTATACCCAGGAAACAATGAGCAGTTCTTC
CASSVYPGNNEQFF
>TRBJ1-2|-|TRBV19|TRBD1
TGTGCCAGTAGTCCGAGGTGGGGACAGCACTATGGCTACACCTTC
CASSPRWGQHYGYTF
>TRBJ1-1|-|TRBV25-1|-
TGTGCCAGCAGCCCACCGTGGACCAACACTGAAGCTTTCTTT
CASSPPWTNTEAFF
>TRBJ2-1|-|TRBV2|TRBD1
TGTGCCAGTGTGAGACAGGGCTACAATGAGCAGTTCTTC
CASVRQGYNEQFF
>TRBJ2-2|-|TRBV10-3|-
TGTGCCATCAGTGATCCCTTAAGGGCCCCAAAAGGGGAGCTGTTTTTT
CAISDPLRAPKGELFF
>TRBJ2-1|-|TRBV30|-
TGTGCCTGGTCCTCCCAGGTTTACAATGAGCAGTTCTTC
CAWSSQVYNEQFF
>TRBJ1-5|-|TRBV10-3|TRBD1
TGTGCCATGGGGACAGATTTTAATCAGCCCCAGCATTTT
CAMGTDFNQPQHF
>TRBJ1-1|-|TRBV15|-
TGTGCCACCAGCAGTCTATTGAACACTGAAGCTTTCTTT
CATSSLLNTEAFF
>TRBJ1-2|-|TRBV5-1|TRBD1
TGCGCCAGCAGCTTGGTTAGGACAGGGTACGACTATGGCTACACCTTC
CASSLVRTGYDYGYTF
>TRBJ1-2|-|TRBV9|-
TGTGCCAGCAGCCCCGTTGTCCAGGGTCCCTATGGCTACACCTTC
CASSPVVQGPYGYTF
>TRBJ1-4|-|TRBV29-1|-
TGCAGCGTTGGAGGCCCGGGGGGGACTGAAAAACTGTTTTTT
CSVGGPGGTEKLFF
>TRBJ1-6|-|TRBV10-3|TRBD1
TGTGCCATCAGTGAGTCGGGACAGGGGGATTCACCCCTCCACTTT
CAISESGQGDSPLHF
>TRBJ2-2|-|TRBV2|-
TGTGCCAGCAGTGACGCGGGGGCGCGTTCTGCCGGGGAGCTGTTTTTT
CASSDAGARSAGELFF
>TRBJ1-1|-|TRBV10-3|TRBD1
TGTGCCATCAGTGAGTCGCCAGGGACAGCTCCTGAAGCTTTCTTT
CAISESPGTAPEAFF
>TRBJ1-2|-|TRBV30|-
TGTGCCTGGAGTGTTCAGACAAACTATGGCTACACCTTC
CAWSVQTNYGYTF
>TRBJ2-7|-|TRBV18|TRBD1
TGTGCCAGCTCTAGATCCGGGACAGGGGCGTACGAGCAGTACTTC
CASSRSGTGAYEQYF
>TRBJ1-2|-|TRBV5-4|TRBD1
TGTGCCAGCAGCGAGTCACCGGACAGGGGCCTTAACTATGGCTACACCTTC
CASSESPDRGLNYGYTF
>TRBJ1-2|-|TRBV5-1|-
TGCGCCAGCAGTCTCACGGGAGGGGTCGGCTATGGCTACACCTTC
CASSLTGGVGYGYTF
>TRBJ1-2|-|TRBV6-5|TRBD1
TGTGCCAGCAGTCCGTATCCAGGGGGCTATGGCTACACCTTC
CASSPYPGGYGYTF
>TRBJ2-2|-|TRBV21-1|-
TGTGCCAGAATCATGAGACAACAGGCCACAAACACCGGGGAGCTGTTTTTT
CARIMRQQATNTGELFF
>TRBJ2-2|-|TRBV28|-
TGTGCCAGCAGTTTCGGCGGGCGACACACCGGGGAGCTGTTTTTT
CASSFGGRHTGELFF
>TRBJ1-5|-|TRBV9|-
TGTGCCAGCAGCGTAGGGGGTGGCAATCAGCCCCAGCATTTT
CASSVGGGNQPQHF
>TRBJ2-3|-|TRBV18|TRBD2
TGTGCCAGCTCACCTTCTAGCGGATCCACAGATACGCAGTATTTT
CASSPSSGSTDTQYF
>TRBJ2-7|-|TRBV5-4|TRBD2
TGTGCCAGCAGCTTGGACGGACTAGCGGGGGGGCCAGGGGAGCAGTACTTC
CASSLDGLAGGPGEQYF
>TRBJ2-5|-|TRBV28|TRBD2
TGTGCCAGCAGCCGGGGGGGCCGGGAGACCCAGTACTTC
CASSRGGRETQYF
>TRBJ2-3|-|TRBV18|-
TGTGCCAGCTCACGGGGTGCAGATACGCAGTATTTT
CASSRGADTQYF